This TCR beta chain comes out of a study of CD8 T cells in ankylosing spondylitis. Findings and caveats of the study: A motif in TCR beta, a set of 8 or 9 highly homologous variants, appeared characteristic of ankylosing spondylitis blood. Clones tied to disease were said to be significantly enriched in matched ankylosing spondylitis synovial fluid.

Generation of TCR beta libraries employed quantitative 5'-RACE incorporating molecular barcodes. TCRdb re-called the 5' RACE reads with MiXCR, one entry per CDR3 protein. The table has around 440,000 distinct CDR3 sequences, over 15% seen once. J gave up 9 bases and V 2 bases, and 10 bases lay outside the gene matches. The CDR3 runs to 14 residues. Germline V gene data show CDR1 as SQVTM and CDR2 as ANQGSEA. In regard to this clonotype: What it recognizes is unknown. A much larger clone is a single base away; this may be a read error.

Sequencing used blood, either unsorted or a sorted T cell fraction (not recorded which). The sequence was obtained from a male donor with ankylosing spondylitis. The V and J genes are TRBV29-1 and TRBJ2-1; 7 bases are shared with TRBD2. CDR3 residues: CSVEPSGIGIEQFF. The DNA for the CDR3 is TGCAGCGTTGAACCTAGCGGAATCGGGATTGAGCAGTTCTTC.